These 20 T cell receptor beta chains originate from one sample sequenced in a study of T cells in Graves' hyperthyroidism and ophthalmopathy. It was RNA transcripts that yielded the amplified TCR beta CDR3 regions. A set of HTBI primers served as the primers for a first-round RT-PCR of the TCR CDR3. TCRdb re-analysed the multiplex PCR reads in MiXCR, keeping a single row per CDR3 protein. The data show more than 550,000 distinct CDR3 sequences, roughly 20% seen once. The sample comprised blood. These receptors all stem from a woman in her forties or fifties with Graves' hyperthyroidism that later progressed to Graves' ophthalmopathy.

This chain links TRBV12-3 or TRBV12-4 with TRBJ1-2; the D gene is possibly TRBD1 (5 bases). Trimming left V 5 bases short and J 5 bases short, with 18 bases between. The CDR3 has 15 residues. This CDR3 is CASSPSGTLWYGYTF. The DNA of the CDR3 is TGTGCCAGCAGTCCTTCAGGGACCCTTTGGTATGGCTACACCTTC.

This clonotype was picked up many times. CDR3 amino acids: CASSYTAQKPTGGTGGETQYF. The DNA of the CDR3 is TGTGCCAGCAGTTACACCGCACAGAAACCCACAGGGGGGACGGGGGGAGAGACCCAGTACTTC. This chain connects TRBV6-2 or TRBV6-3 to TRBJ2-5, with D perhaps matching TRBD1 (8 bases). V lost 2 bases and J lost 4, with 32 bases in between. CDR3 length: 21 amino acids. CDR1 and CDR2 from the germline V gene are MNHEY and SVGEGT.

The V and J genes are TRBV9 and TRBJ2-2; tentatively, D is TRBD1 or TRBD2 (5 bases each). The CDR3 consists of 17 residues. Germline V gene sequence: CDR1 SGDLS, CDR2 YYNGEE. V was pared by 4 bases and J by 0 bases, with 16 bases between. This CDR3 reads CASSPHRDLPNTGELFF. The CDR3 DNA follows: TGTGCCAGCAGCCCCCACCGGGACCTTCCGAACACCGGGGAGCTGTTTTTT.

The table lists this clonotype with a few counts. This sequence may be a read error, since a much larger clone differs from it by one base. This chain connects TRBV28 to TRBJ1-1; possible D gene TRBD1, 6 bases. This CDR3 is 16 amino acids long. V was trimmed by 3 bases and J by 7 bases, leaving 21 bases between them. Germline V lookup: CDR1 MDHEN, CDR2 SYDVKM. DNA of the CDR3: TGTGCCAGCAGTTTGACCCGCAGGGGCGAGGGAGGTGAAGCTTTCTTT. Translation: CASSLTRRGEGGEAFF.

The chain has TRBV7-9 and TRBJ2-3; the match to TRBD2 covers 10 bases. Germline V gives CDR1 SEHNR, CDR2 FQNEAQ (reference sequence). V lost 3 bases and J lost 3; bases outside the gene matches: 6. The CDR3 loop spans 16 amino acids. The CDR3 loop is CASSFRSGGATDTQYF. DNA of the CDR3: TGTGCCAGCAGCTTCAGAAGCGGGGGGGCTACAGATACGCAGTATTTT.

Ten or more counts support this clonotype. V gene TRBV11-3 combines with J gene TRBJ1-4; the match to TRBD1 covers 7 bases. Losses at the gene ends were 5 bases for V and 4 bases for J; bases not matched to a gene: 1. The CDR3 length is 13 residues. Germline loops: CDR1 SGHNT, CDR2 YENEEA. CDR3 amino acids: CASSRDSNEKLFF. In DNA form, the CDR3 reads TGTGCCAGCAGCCGGGACAGTAATGAAAAACTGTTTTTT.

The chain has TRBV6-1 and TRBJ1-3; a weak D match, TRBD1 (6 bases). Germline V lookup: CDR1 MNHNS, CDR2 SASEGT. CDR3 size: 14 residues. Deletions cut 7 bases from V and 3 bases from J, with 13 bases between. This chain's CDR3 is CASTKTGGGNTIYF. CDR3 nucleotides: TGTGCCAGCACCAAGACAGGAGGTGGAAACACCATATATTTT.

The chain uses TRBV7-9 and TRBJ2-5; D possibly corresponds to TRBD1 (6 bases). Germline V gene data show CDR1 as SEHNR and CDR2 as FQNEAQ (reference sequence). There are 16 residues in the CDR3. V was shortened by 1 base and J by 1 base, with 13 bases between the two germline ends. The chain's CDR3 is CASSLVGNRVQETQYF. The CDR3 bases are TGTGCCAGCAGCTTAGTAGGAAACAGGGTCCAAGAGACCCAGTACTTC. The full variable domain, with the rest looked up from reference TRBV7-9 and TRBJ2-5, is DTGVSQNPRHKITKRGQNVTFRCDPISEHNRLYWYRQTLGQGPEFLTYFQNEAQLEKSRLLSDRFSAERPKGSFSTLEIQRTEQGDSAMYLCASSLVGNRVQETQYFGPGTRLLVL.

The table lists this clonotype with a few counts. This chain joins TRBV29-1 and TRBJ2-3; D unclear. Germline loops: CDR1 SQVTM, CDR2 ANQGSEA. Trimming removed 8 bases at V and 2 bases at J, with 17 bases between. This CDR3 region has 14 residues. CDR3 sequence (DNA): TGCAGCACTGCCAGAACACCCGTCACAGATACGCAGTATTTT. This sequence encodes CSTARTPVTDTQYF.

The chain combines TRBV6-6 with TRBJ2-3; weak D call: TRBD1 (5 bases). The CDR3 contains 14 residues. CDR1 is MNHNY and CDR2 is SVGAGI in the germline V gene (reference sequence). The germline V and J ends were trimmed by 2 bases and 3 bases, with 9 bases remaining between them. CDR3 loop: CASSYDDRTDTQYF. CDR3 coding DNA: TGTGCCAGCAGTTACGACGACAGAACAGATACGCAGTATTTT.

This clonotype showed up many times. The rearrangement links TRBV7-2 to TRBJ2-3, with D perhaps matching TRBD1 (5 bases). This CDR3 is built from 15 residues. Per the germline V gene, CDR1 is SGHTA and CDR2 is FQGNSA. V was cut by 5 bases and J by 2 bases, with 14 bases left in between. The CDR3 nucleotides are TGTGCCAGCAGCCCCGGGCCAGGGTACACAGATACGCAGTATTTT. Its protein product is CASSPGPGYTDTQYF.

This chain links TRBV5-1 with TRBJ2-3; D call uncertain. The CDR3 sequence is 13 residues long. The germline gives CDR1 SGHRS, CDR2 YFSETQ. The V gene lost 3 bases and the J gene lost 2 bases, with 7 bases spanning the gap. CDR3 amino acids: CASSYGDTDTQYF. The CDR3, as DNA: TGCGCCAGCAGCTATGGAGACACAGATACGCAGTATTTT.

CDR3 loop: CASRMGAADRRTTEAFF. In DNA, the CDR3 is TGTGCCAGCAGAATGGGGGCGGCGGACAGACGAACGACTGAAGCTTTCTTT. V is TRBV12-3 or TRBV12-4 and J is TRBJ1-1; tentatively, D is TRBD1 (6 bases). Trimming cost V 6 bases and J 5 bases, with 25 bases left between them. CDR3 size: 17 residues.

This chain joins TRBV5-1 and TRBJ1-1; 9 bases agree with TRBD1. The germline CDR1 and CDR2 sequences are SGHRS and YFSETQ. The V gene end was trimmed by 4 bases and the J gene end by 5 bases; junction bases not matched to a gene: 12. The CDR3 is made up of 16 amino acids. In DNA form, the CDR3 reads TGCGCCAGCAGCCCCAGTCCCGGGACAGGGAATACTGAAGCTTTCTTT. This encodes CASSPSPGTGNTEAFF.

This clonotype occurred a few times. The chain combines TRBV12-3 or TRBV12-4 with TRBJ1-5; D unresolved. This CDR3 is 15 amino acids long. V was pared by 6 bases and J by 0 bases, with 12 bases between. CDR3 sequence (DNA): TGTGCCAGCAGCCAACAAGGAATTAGCAATCAGCCCCAGCATTTT. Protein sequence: CASSQQGISNQPQHF.

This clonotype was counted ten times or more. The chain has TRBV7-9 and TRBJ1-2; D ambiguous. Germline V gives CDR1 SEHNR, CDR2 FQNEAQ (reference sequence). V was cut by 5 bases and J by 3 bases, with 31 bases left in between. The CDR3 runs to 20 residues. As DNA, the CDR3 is TGTGCCAGCAGCGGGGAAAAAGGTCCCAGGAGATTCGGCTTTGACTATGGCTACACCTTC. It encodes CASSGEKGPRRFGFDYGYTF.

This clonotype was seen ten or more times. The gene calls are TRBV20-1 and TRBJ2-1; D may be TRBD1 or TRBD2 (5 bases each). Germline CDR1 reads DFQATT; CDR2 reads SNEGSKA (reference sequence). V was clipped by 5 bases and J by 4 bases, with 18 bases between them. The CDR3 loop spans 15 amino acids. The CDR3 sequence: CSARLRDGSYNEQFF. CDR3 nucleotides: TGCAGTGCTCGACTCCGGGACGGTTCGTACAATGAGCAGTTCTTC.

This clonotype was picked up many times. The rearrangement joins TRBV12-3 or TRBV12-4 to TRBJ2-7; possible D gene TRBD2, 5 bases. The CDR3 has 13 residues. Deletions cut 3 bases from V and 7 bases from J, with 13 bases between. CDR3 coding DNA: TGTGCCAGCAGTTTTCAGGAACGCGGGGAGCAGTACTTC. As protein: CASSFQERGEQYF.

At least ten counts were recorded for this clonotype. CDR3 coding DNA: TGTGCCAGCAGCTTAGCCTCTGACTCCTATAATTCACCCCTCCACTTT. It is translated as CASSLASDSYNSPLHF. The rearrangement uses TRBV11-2 and TRBJ1-6; D is unresolved. V was trimmed by 1 base and J by 0 bases, leaving 7 bases between them. The CDR3 loop spans 16 amino acids. CDR1 is SGHAT and CDR2 is FQNNGV in the germline V gene.

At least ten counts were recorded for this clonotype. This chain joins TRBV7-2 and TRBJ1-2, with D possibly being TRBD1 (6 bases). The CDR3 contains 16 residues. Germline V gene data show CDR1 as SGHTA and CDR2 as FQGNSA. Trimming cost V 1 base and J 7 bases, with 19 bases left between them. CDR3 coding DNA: TGTGCCAGCAGCTTAGGGTTTTCCCAGGGGTCCGGTGGCTACACCTTC. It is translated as CASSLGFSQGSGGYTF.